This T cell receptor (beta chain) was sequenced during a study of immune heterogeneity within non-small cell lung tumors. V lost 3 bases and J lost 6, with 15 bases in between. CDR1 and CDR2 (germline): GTSNPN, SVGIG (reference sequence). This CDR3 contains 14 residues. Study-wide findings and caveats: Multiple tumor sites within a patient showed recurrence of identical dominant CDR3 beta clonotypes; site-unique high-frequency clones were present as well. Comparison across individual patients showed largely distinct high-frequency T-cell receptor beta clonotypes.

Using 32 V and 13 J primers, multiplex PCR amplified TCR beta CDR3. One entry per CDR3 protein results from TCRdb running MiXCR on the multiplex PCR reads. This sample yields around 16,000 distinct CDR3 sequences, of which roughly 30% are seen a single time; about 4% belongs to the top ten. This clonotype was seen repeatedly, ten times or more. Its specificity is not known. Bulk tumor genomic DNA, 450 to 600 ng per sample, was the template. Taken during surgery, several biopsies per primary tumor were spaced as far apart as possible within the tumor mass. Patients went through curative surgery, and their non-small cell lung cancer was untreated and newly diagnosed.

Sequencing was performed on lung tumor tissue. This chain uses TRBV30 with TRBJ1-5, with D uncertain. The receptor was isolated from a middle-aged man with non-small cell lung cancer. The CDR3 spells CAWSRQGQVQPQHF. Written as DNA, the CDR3 is TGTGCCTGGAGCCGACAAGGGCAGGTTCAGCCCCAGCATTTT.